Sequencing of this T cell receptor (beta chain) was carried out in a study of cytomegalovirus exposure and HLA in healthy donors. The CDR3 loop spans 17 amino acids. Study-level results: A reported reduction in N-insertions relative to the roughly 640-donor mean was seen in an Asian-associated ancestry cluster in a later analysis.

In the PCR, 60 Vbeta and 13 Jbeta primers were used. Method: immunoSEQ multiplex PCR; TCRdb's copy keeps in-frame clones and lacks some. The repertoire holds roughly 100,000 clones, with 76% as singletons. Worth noting for this clone: The antigen is undetermined.

Sequenced material: PBMCs. The receptor was isolated from a middle-aged man in good health and CMV-seropositive. V gene TRBV21-1 combines with J gene TRBJ2-1; TRBD1, the table's D call, was not compared with the DNA. TRBV21-1 corresponds to a pseudogene. The CDR3 region has the DNA TGTGCCAGCAGCAAAGTTCGGGGACAGGGGTTAGACAATGAGCAGTTCTTC. This codes for CASSKVRGQGLDNEQFF.